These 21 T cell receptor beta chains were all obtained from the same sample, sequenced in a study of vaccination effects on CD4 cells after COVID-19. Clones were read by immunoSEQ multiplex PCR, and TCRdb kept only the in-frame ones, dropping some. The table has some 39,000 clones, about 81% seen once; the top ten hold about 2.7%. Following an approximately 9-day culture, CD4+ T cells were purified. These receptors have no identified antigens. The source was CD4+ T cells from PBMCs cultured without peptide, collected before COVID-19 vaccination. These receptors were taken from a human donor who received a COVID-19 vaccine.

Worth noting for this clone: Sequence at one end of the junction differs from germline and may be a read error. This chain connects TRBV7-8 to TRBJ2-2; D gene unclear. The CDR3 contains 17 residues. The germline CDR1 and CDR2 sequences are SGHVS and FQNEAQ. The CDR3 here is CASTLLQPKDSPGELFF. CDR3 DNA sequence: TGTGCCAGCACCTTACTTCAACCTAAAGATAGTCCCGGGGAGCTGTTTTTT.

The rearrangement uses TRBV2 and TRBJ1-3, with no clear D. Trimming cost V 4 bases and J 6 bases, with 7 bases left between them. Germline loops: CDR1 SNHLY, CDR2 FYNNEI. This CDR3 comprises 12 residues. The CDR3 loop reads CASSALANTIYF. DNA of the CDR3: TGTGCCAGCAGTGCACTGGCAAACACCATATATTTT.

The CDR3 nucleotides read TGTGCCAGCAGTTTATTCGCTAGCGGGGGAACGGAGACCCAGTACTTC. It is translated as CASSLFASGGTETQYF. The chain links TRBV27 to TRBJ2-5; 10 bases match TRBD2. This CDR3 has 16 residues. Losses at the gene ends were 1 base for V and 5 bases for J; bases not matched to a gene: 7. The germline CDR1 and CDR2 sequences are MNHEY and SMNVEV (reference sequence).

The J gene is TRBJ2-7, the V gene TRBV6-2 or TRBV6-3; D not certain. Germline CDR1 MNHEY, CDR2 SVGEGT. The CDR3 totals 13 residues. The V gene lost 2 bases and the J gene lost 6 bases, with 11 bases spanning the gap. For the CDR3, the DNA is TGTGCCAGCAGTTACCAGACCCGGGCCGAGCAGTACGTC. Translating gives CASSYQTRAEQYV.

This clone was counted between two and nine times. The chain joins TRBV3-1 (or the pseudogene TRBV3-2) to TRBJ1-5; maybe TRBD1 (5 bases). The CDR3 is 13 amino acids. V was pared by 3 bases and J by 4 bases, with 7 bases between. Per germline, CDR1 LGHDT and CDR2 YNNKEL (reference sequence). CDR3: CASSQQGNQPQHF. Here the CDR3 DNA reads TGTGCCAGCAGCCAGCAGGGAAATCAGCCCCAGCATTTT.

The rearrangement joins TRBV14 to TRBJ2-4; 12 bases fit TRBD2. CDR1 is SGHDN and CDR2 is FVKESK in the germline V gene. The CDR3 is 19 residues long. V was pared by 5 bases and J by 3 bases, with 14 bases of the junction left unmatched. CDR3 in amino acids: CASSSQTKTSGGNKNIQYF. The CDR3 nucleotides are TGTGCCAGCAGCTCACAAACAAAGACTAGCGGGGGAAACAAAAACATTCAGTACTTC.

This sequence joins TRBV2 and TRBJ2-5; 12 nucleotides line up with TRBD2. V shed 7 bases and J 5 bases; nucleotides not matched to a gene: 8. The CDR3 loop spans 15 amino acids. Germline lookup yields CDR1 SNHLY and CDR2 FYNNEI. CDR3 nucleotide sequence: TGTGCCAGCAAGGCTAGCGGGGGGGACTCGGAGACCCAGTACTTC. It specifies CASKASGGDSETQYF.

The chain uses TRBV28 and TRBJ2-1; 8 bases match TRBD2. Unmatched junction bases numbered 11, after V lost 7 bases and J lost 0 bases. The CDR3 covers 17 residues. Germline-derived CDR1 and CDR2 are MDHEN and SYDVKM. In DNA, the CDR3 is TGTGCCAGCACCTCGGGGGGGAGACCCAGCTCCTACAATGAGCAGTTCTTC. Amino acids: CASTSGGRPSSYNEQFF.

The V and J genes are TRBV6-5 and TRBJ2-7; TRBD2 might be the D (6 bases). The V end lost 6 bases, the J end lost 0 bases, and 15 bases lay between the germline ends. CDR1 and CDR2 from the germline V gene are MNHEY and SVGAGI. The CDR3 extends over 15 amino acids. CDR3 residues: CASSPGRTSSYEQYV. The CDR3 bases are TGTGCCAGCAGCCCAGGGAGGACATCCTCCTACGAGCAGTACGTC.

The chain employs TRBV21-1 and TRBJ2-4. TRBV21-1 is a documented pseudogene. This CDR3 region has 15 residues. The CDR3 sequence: CASSEATLAKNIQYF. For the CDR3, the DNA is TGTGCCAGCAGCGAAGCCACGCTAGCCAAAAACATTCAGTACTTC.

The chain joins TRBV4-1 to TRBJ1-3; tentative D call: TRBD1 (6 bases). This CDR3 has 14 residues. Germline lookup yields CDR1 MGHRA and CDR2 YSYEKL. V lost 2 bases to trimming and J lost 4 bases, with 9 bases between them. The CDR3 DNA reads TGCGCCAGCAGCCAACGGACAGACGGAAACACCATATATTTT. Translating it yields CASSQRTDGNTIYF.

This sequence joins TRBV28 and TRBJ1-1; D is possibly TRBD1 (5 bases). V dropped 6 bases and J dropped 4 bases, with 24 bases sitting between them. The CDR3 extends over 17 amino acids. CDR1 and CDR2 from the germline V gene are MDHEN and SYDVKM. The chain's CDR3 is CASSPTVYVRWGTEAFF. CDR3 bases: TGTGCCAGCAGCCCGACAGTGTATGTCCGGTGGGGCACTGAAGCTTTCTTT.

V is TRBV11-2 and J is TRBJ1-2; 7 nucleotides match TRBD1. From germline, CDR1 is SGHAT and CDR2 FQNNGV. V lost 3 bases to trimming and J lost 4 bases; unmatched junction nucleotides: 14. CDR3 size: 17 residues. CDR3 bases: TGTGCCAGCAGCTTCTCGATAGGGACAGCCGCGAGCTATGGCTACACCTTC. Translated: CASSFSIGTAASYGYTF.

CDR3 region: CASSWGTSGGPYNEQFF. DNA for the CDR3: TGTGCCAGCAGTTGGGGGACTAGCGGGGGGCCCTACAATGAGCAGTTCTTC. The J gene is TRBJ2-1, the V gene TRBV6-2 or TRBV6-3; 15 nucleotides agree with TRBD2. J lost 2 bases, V lost 4 bases, and 3 bases had no gene match. The CDR3 runs 17 residues. Germline values: CDR1 MNHEY, CDR2 SVGEGT.

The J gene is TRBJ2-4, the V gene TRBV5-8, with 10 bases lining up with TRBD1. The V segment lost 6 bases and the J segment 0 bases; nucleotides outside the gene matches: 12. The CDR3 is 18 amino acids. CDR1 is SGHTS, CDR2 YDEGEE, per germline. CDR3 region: CASTRGQGFPLAKNIQYF. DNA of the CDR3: TGTGCCAGCACCCGGGGACAGGGGTTCCCACTAGCCAAAAACATTCAGTACTTC.

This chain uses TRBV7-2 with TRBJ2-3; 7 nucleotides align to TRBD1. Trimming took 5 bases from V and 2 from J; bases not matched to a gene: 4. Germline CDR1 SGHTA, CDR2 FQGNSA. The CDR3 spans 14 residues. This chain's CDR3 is CASSTTGTTDTQYF. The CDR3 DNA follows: TGTGCCAGCAGCACGACAGGGACCACAGATACGCAGTATTTT. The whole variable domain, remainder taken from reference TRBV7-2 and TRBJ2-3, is GAGVSQSPSNKVTEKGKDVELRCDPISGHTALYWYRQSLGQGLEFLIYFQGNSAPDKSGLPSDRFSAERTGGSVSTLTIQRTQQEDSAVYLCASSTTGTTDTQYFGPGTRLTVL.

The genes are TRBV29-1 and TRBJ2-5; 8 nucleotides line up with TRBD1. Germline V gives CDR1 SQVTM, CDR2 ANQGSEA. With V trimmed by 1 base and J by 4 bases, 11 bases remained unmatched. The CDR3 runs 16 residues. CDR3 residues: CSVEGPRTGKRETQYF. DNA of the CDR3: TGCAGCGTTGAAGGGCCAAGGACAGGGAAGCGAGAGACCCAGTACTTC.

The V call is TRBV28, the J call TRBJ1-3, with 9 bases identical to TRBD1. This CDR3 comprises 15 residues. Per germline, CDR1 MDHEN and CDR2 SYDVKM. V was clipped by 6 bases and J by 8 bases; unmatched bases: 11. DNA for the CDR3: TGTGCCAGCAGACTCGGGACAGGGCGAGCGGACACCATATATTTT. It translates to CASRLGTGRADTIYF.

This chain's CDR3 is CASSTLGQGNSPLHF. Here the CDR3 DNA reads TGTGCCAGCAGCACCTTGGGACAGGGAAATTCACCCCTCCACTTT. The V call is TRBV27, the J call TRBJ1-6; 9 nucleotides align to TRBD1. This CDR3 contains 15 residues. CDR1 and CDR2 from the germline V gene are MNHEY and SMNVEV (reference sequence). V was clipped by 6 bases and J by 7 bases; unmatched bases: 7.

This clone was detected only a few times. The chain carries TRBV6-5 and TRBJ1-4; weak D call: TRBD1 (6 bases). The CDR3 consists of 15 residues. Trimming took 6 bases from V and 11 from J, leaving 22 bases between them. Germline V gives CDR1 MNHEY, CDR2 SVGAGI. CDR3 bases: TGTGCCAGCAGCCCCACCGGGACAATATCAGGGAAACTGTTTTTT. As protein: CASSPTGTISGKLFF.

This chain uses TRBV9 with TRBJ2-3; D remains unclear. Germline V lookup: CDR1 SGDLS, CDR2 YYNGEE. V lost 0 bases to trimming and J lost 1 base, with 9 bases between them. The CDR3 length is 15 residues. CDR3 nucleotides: TGTGCCAGCAGCGTAGACCCCCGTGGCACAGATACGCAGTATTTT. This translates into CASSVDPRGTDTQYF.